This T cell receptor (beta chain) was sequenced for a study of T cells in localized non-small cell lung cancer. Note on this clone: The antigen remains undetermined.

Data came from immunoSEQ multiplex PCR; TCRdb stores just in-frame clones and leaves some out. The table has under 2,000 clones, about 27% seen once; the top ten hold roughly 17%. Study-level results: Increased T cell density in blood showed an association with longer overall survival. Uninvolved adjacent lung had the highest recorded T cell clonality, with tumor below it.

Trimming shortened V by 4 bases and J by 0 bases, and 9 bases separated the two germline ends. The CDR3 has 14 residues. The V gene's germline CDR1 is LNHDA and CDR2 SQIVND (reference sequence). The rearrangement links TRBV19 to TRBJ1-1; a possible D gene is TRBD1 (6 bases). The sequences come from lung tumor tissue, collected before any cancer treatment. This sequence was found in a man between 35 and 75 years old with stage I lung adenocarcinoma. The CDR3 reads CASSNRAMNTEAFF. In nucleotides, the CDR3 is TGTGCCAGTAGTAACAGGGCTATGAACACTGAAGCTTTCTTT.